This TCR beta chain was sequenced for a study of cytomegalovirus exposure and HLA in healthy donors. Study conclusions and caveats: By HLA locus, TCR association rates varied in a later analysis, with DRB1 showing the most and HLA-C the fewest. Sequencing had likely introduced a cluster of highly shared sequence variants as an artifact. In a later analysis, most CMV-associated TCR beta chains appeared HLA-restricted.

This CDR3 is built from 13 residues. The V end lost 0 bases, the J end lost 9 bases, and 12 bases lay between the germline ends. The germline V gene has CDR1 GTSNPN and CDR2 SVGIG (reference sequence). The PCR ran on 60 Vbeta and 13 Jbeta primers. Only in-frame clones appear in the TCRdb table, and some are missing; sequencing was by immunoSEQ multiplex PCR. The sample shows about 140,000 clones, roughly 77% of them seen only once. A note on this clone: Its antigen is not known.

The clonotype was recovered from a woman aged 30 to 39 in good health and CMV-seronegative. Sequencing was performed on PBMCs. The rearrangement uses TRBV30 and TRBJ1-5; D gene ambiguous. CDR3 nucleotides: TGTGCCTGGAGTGTCTTTGGGGAGGGGCCCCAGCATTTT. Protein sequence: CAWSVFGEGPQHF. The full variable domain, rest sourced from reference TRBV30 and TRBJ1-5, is SQTIHQWPATLVQPVGSPLSLECTVEGTSNPNLYWYRQAAGRGLQLLFYSVGIGQISSEVPQNLSASRPQDRQFILSSKKLLLSDSGFYLCAWSVFGEGPQHFGDGTRLSIL.